This TCR beta chain was found in a study of T cell repertoires in cytomegalovirus infection. Turning to the study itself: Selection of CMV epitopes for the study included recently identified HLA-C-restricted and well-studied HLA-B-restricted ones. It can be stated that public TCR beta signatures indicated CMV infection as well as a matching HLA type. Broader study findings: Carriers of CMV and the relevant HLA type were discriminated by public TCR beta frequency.

MiXCR, applied by TCRdb to the reads, yields one record per CDR3 protein. This table holds under 95,000 distinct CDR3 sequences, approximately 46% found once. CDR1 SGHVS and CDR2 FQNEAQ come from the germline V gene. V shed 5 bases and J shed 5 bases, with 13 bases lying between them. The CDR3 runs to 13 residues. On this clonotype: Its cognate antigen is unknown.

The sequence was obtained from a human donor in good health (CMV status not recorded). Some clones in this sample may be carry-over from other donors' samples. The material was CD8+ T cells from cultured PBMCs, obtained from culture after CMV antigen stimulation. The chain uses TRBV7-8 and TRBJ2-7; D gene ambiguous. For the CDR3, the DNA is TGTGCCAGCAGCCCTTCCCTCCGGGACGAGCAGTACTTC. Translating it yields CASSPSLRDEQYF.